These 28 T cell receptor beta chains share one sample of origin, sequenced in a study of a mutant IDH1 vaccine in newly diagnosed glioma (dated by TCRdb to 2020 to 2022). The sample's time point label, in plain terms: week 35, safety follow-up. Each vaccine dose was 300 ug of a 20-mer mutant IDH1 peptide in Montanide, given subcutaneously with topical imiquimod. These receptors have no known antigen. The library was produced with the immunoSEQ multiplex PCR assay. Sourced from immuneACCESS, this table was stored by TCRdb with only in-frame sequences that have V and J called. A share of the clones is absent; for the studies checked, an unresolved V gene accounts for under half, and the remainder has no known explanation. Counted in this sample were tens of thousands of clones; 81% of them appeared once. The top ten constitute approximately 5% of the sample. The sequenced sample was PBMCs, obtained from a glioma patient whose treatment included an IDH1 peptide vaccine. These receptors came from a man aged 40-49 years with glioma.

The rearrangement uses TRBV29-1 and TRBJ1-6, with 9 bases lining up with TRBD1. This CDR3 contains 14 residues. Per the germline V gene, CDR1 is SQVTM and CDR2 is ANQGSEA. The junction had 5 bases not matched to a gene; V was cut back by 4 bases and J by 7 bases. The DNA for the CDR3 is TGCAGCGTTGCGGTGACAGGGGGGAATTCACCCCTCCACTTT. This translates into CSVAVTGGNSPLHF.

The CDR3 is CASRWDSISSNEQYF. CDR3 nucleotide sequence: TGTGCCAGCAGGTGGGACAGTATTAGCTCAAACGAGCAGTACTTC. This chain joins TRBV5-4 and TRBJ2-7; 7 bases agree with TRBD1. V lost 5 bases to trimming and J lost 5 bases; unmatched junction nucleotides: 13. Germline V gene lookup returns CDR1 SGHNT and CDR2 YYREEE (reference sequence). This CDR3 has 15 residues.

The chain has TRBV6-1 and TRBJ2-2; unclear D gene. V was pared by 4 bases and J by 1 base, with 7 bases between. Germline-derived CDR1 and CDR2 are MNHNS and SASEGT. CDR3 size: 14 residues. The CDR3 loop reads CASSGTLNTGELFF. CDR3 in DNA: TGTGCCAGCAGTGGAACACTGAACACCGGGGAGCTGTTTTTT.

A few counts support this clone. V is TRBV6-4 and J is TRBJ2-1; no clear D gene. CDR1 MRHNA and CDR2 SNTAGT come from the germline V gene. The CDR3 is made up of 13 amino acids. V shed 4 bases and J shed 5 bases, with 9 bases lying between them. Written as DNA, the CDR3 is TGTGCCAGCAGTGCGGACGAGAACAATGAGCAGTTCTTC. Amino acid sequence: CASSADENNEQFF.

This clone was detected only a few times. The chain recombines TRBV6-5 with TRBJ1-5; TRBD1 is a possible D gene (5 bases). Germline CDR1 reads MNHEY; CDR2 reads SVGAGI. The ends were cut back, 2 bases at V and 7 bases at J, with 15 bases in the middle. The CDR3 runs 15 residues. CDR3 sequence reads: CASSYAGAGEQPQHF. The CDR3 region has the DNA TGTGCCAGCAGTTACGCCGGGGCAGGCGAGCAGCCCCAGCATTTT.

The V call is TRBV5-1, the J call TRBJ1-2; no firm D call. Per the germline V gene, CDR1 is SGHRS and CDR2 is YFSETQ. V gave up 0 bases and J gave up 4 bases, with 13 bases separating them. This CDR3 has 15 residues. CDR3 region: CASSLAGEQIYGYTF. The CDR3 DNA is TGCGCCAGCAGCTTGGCCGGGGAACAGATCTATGGCTACACCTTC.

This chain links TRBV5-1 with TRBJ2-7; D assignment may be TRBD1 or TRBD2 (5 bases each). CDR1 and CDR2 (germline): SGHRS, YFSETQ. CDR3 size: 14 residues. Trimming cost V 1 base and J 6 bases, with 14 bases left between them. The CDR3 DNA sequence: TGCGCCAGCAGCTTGACCGGGACCCTCGGCGAGCAGTACTTC. This encodes CASSLTGTLGEQYF. Full variable domain (missing parts from reference TRBV5-1 and TRBJ2-7): KAGVTQTPRYLIKTRGQQVTLSCSPISGHRSVSWYQQTPGQGLQFLFEYFSETQRNKGNFPGRFSGRQFSNSRSEMNVSTLELGDSALYLCASSLTGTLGEQYFGPGTRLTVT.

V and J are TRBV7-2 and TRBJ1-2, with 9 bases lining up with TRBD1. The CDR3 runs 15 residues. Germline CDR1 reads SGHTA; CDR2 reads FQGNSA. Trimming took 1 base from V and 2 from J; bases not matched to a gene: 2. The CDR3: CASSLEGTGNYGYTF. The CDR3 DNA reads as TGTGCCAGCAGCTTAGAAGGGACAGGGAACTATGGCTACACCTTC.

The rearrangement uses TRBV19 and TRBJ2-3; 9 bases line up with TRBD1. The CDR3 has 16 residues. J gave up 0 bases and V 5 bases, and 6 bases lay outside the gene matches. Germline lookup yields CDR1 LNHDA and CDR2 SQIVND (reference sequence). CDR3 protein: CASSPSGTGSTDTQYF. CDR3 coding DNA: TGTGCCAGTAGTCCCTCGGGGACAGGGAGCACAGATACGCAGTATTTT.

The CDR3 region is CASSLDPAQPQHF. CDR3 nucleotides: TGTGCCAGCAGCTTAGACCCGGCTCAGCCCCAGCATTTT. The chain uses TRBV7-2 and TRBJ1-5, with D hard to call. CDR1 and CDR2 (germline): SGHTA, FQGNSA. Trimming took off 1 base at V and 6 bases at J, with 7 bases between the two ends. There are 13 residues in the CDR3.

V is TRBV7-8 and J is TRBJ2-3; no definite D call. V was trimmed by 5 bases and J by 1 base, leaving 13 bases between them. CDR1 and CDR2 from the germline V gene are SGHVS and FQNEAQ. The CDR3 length is 15 residues. CDR3 protein: CASSPPGRGTDTQYF. CDR3 bases: TGTGCCAGCAGCCCCCCCGGTCGAGGCACAGATACGCAGTATTTT.

This chain links TRBV19 with TRBJ2-7; TRBD1 agrees at 12 bases. The V gene end was trimmed by 4 bases and the J gene end by 0 bases; junction bases not matched to a gene: 1. This CDR3 comprises 15 residues. Looked up from germline, CDR1 is LNHDA and CDR2 is SQIVND (reference sequence). CDR3 bases: TGTGCCAGTAGTACGGGACAGGGGGCCTCCTACGAGCAGTACTTC. It translates to CASSTGQGASYEQYF.

In its sample, this clone was seen many times. Other DNA sequences from this sample encode an identical CDR3 as well. CDR3 protein: CASRSDRSSYNEQFF. The CDR3 DNA reads TGTGCCAGTAGATCCGATCGGAGCTCCTACAATGAGCAGTTCTTC. The chain uses TRBV19 and TRBJ2-1; D uncertain. Germline V CDR1 and CDR2: LNHDA, SQIVND (reference sequence). Between the trimmed V and J ends, which lost 6 bases and 0 bases, there was a span of 12 bases. This CDR3 contains 15 residues. Using reference TRBV19 and TRBJ2-1 for the parts outside the CDR3, the full variable domain is DGGITQSPKYLFRKEGQNVTLSCEQNLNHDAMYWYRQDPGQGLRLIYYSQIVNDFQKGDIAEGYSVSREKKESFPLTVTSAQKNPTAFYLCASRSDRSSYNEQFFGPGTRLTVL.

This chain uses TRBV12-5 with TRBJ2-5; no clear D. Germline lookup yields CDR1 LGHNT and CDR2 FRNRAP. V was pared by 3 bases and J by 4 bases, with 12 bases between. This CDR3 has 14 amino acids. This chain's CDR3 is CASGLGLTPETQYF. The CDR3 nucleotides read TGTGCTAGTGGTTTAGGGCTGACCCCAGAGACCCAGTACTTC.

V and J are TRBV5-1 and TRBJ1-1, with TRBD1 matching over 10 bases. Germline CDR1 is SGHRS and CDR2 is YFSETQ. V was pared by 5 bases and J by 1 base, with 8 bases of the junction left unmatched. This CDR3 spans 16 amino acids. In DNA, the CDR3 is TGCGCCAGCAGGTTCTCCGGGACAGGGGCGAACACTGAAGCTTTCTTT. It codes for CASRFSGTGANTEAFF.

The chain is built from TRBV19 and TRBJ1-2; 7 nucleotides line up with TRBD1. The V and J ends lost 6 bases and 3 bases, in that order; junction bases with no gene match: 7. Germline V gives CDR1 LNHDA, CDR2 SQIVND (reference sequence). The CDR3 has 14 amino acids. The CDR3 sequence is CASRPGGTDYGYTF. DNA of the CDR3: TGTGCCAGTAGACCCGGAGGGACAGACTATGGCTACACCTTC.

The chain is built from TRBV5-1 and TRBJ2-1; 8 nucleotides line up with TRBD2. The CDR3 extends over 16 amino acids. V gave up 4 bases and J gave up 4 bases; unmatched junction bases: 10. Germline-derived CDR1 and CDR2 are SGHRS and YFSETQ. The CDR3 here is CASSRGGGGLYNEQFF. The CDR3 nucleotides read TGCGCCAGCAGCCGGGGAGGCGGGGGGCTTTACAATGAGCAGTTCTTC. The whole variable domain, remainder taken from reference TRBV5-1 and TRBJ2-1, is KAGVTQTPRYLIKTRGQQVTLSCSPISGHRSVSWYQQTPGQGLQFLFEYFSETQRNKGNFPGRFSGRQFSNSRSEMNVSTLELGDSALYLCASSRGGGGLYNEQFFGPGTRLTVL.

This clone was detected only a few times. The gene calls are TRBV2 and TRBJ2-3; D might be TRBD2 (5 bases). V lost 5 bases and J lost 5, with 11 bases in between. The CDR3 is 13 residues long. The V gene's germline CDR1 is SNHLY and CDR2 FYNNEI. The chain's CDR3 is CASSFPEGDTQYF. As DNA, the CDR3 is TGTGCCAGCAGTTTTCCCGAGGGAGATACGCAGTATTTT.

The gene calls are TRBV11-2 and TRBJ2-3; either TRBD1 or TRBD2 may fit D (5 bases each). In germline, CDR1 is SGHAT, CDR2 FQNNGV. The V end lost 3 bases, the J end lost 6 bases, and 16 bases lay between the germline ends. The CDR3 is 15 amino acids. For the CDR3, the DNA is TGTGCCAGCAGCTTTGGGACCCAAAGCAGTGATACGCAGTATTTT. The encoded protein is CASSFGTQSSDTQYF.

The chain couples TRBV9 to TRBJ2-5; 12 nucleotides match TRBD2. Losses at the gene ends were 0 bases for V and 6 bases for J; bases not matched to a gene: 12. From germline, CDR1 is SGDLS and CDR2 YYNGEE. The CDR3 is 18 residues long. The CDR3 region is CASSVDLAGGPGPKTQYF. The DNA for the CDR3 is TGTGCCAGCAGCGTAGATCTAGCGGGGGGGCCTGGACCTAAGACCCAGTACTTC.

The chain employs TRBV4-1 and TRBJ2-3; the D gene is possibly TRBD1 (7 bases). The length of the CDR3 is 14 residues. Looked up from germline, CDR1 is MGHRA and CDR2 is YSYEKL. V gave up 4 bases and J gave up 3 bases, with 11 bases separating them. CDR3 sequence: CASSRGTATDTQYF. CDR3 nucleotides: TGCGCCAGCAGCCGCGGGACAGCGACAGATACGCAGTATTTT.

A note on this clone: Other DNA sequences in this specimen translate into the identical CDR3. The chain combines TRBV5-4 with TRBJ1-2; 8 bases are a match to TRBD1. Germline V gene lookup returns CDR1 SGHNT and CDR2 YYREEE (reference sequence). The J segment lost 7 bases and the V segment lost 3 bases, leaving 5 bases of the junction unmatched. This CDR3 region has 13 residues. The CDR3 DNA is TGTGCCAGCAGCTCGCCAGACAGGGGTGGCTACACCTTC. Its protein is CASSSPDRGGYTF.

The chain employs TRBV7-6 and TRBJ1-2; D gene unclear. Looked up from germline, CDR1 is SGHVS and CDR2 is FNYEAQ. This CDR3 comprises 15 residues. Deletions cut 5 bases from V and 2 bases from J, with 15 bases between. This CDR3 is CASSTIGRLNYGYTF. The CDR3, as DNA: TGTGCCAGCAGCACAATTGGACGCCTCAACTATGGCTACACCTTC.

The chain recombines TRBV7-2 with TRBJ1-1, with D hard to call. The CDR3 is 15 amino acids. Trimming took off 4 bases at V and 2 bases at J, with 14 bases between the two ends. Per the germline V gene, CDR1 is SGHTA and CDR2 is FQGNSA. In DNA, the CDR3 is TGTGCCAGCAGCTACCCCCTGTTTTATAACACTGAAGCTTTCTTT. Encoded protein: CASSYPLFYNTEAFF.

The rearrangement links TRBV19 to TRBJ2-5; perhaps TRBD2 as D (6 bases). The DNA matches TRBJ2-7 better at its end, which makes the J call doubtful. The CDR3 spans 14 residues. Per the germline V gene, CDR1 is LNHDA and CDR2 is SQIVND (reference sequence). This CDR3 is CASSFHSGAYEQYF. The CDR3 DNA reads TGTGCCAGTAGCTTTCATTCGGGGGCCTACGAGCAGTACTTC.

The chain recombines TRBV7-2 with TRBJ1-2; a possible D gene is TRBD1 (6 bases). V shed 5 bases and J shed 3 bases, with 10 bases lying between them. Germline CDR1 reads SGHTA; CDR2 reads FQGNSA. The CDR3 spans 13 residues. The DNA for the CDR3 is TGTGCCAGCAGCGCCGGACAGTACTATGGCTACACCTTC. Amino acids: CASSAGQYYGYTF.

The V call is TRBV10-3, the J call TRBJ2-1, with D possibly matching TRBD1 (6 bases). The germline V gene encodes CDR1 ENHRY and CDR2 SYGVKD. V was trimmed by 1 base and J by 0 bases, leaving 10 bases between them. The CDR3 extends over 16 amino acids. DNA for the CDR3: TGTGCCATCAGTGAGTGGGGACACTACTCCTACAATGAGCAGTTCTTC. Protein sequence: CAISEWGHYSYNEQFF.

J is TRBJ1-5 and V is TRBV19; maybe TRBD1 (5 bases). V gave up 3 bases and J gave up 0 bases, with 12 bases separating them. The CDR3 spans 16 residues. Germline V gives CDR1 LNHDA, CDR2 SQIVND (reference sequence). The CDR3 loop is CASSMSGSDSNQPQHF. The CDR3 region has the DNA TGTGCCAGTAGTATGTCAGGGTCTGATAGCAATCAGCCCCAGCATTTT.